This T cell receptor (beta chain) derives from a study of T-cell memory formation after mild COVID-19. TCRdb re-analysed the 5' RACE reads in MiXCR, keeping a single row per CDR3 protein. This table holds about 560,000 distinct CDR3 sequences, roughly 20% found once. General study findings and limits: Prior to infection, memory already included some responding clones, suggesting cross-reactive memory joined.

This clonotype was seen a handful of times. The antigen remains undetermined. Trimming took off 6 bases at V and 2 bases at J, with 19 bases between the two ends. The V gene's germline CDR1 is LNHNV and CDR2 YYDKDF (reference sequence). The CDR3 is made up of 16 amino acids. The rearrangement links TRBV15 to TRBJ1-2; D remains unclear. The sequenced sample consisted of PBMCs or a T cell subset sorted from them (not recorded which). This clonotype was sampled from an adult woman who had mild COVID-19 (a few samples of this study predate the infection). Cell type and time point are not known. CDR3 in DNA: TGTGCCACCAGACCCCTCTATCATCCCGGGAACTATGGCTACACCTTC. Its translation: CATRPLYHPGNYGYTF.